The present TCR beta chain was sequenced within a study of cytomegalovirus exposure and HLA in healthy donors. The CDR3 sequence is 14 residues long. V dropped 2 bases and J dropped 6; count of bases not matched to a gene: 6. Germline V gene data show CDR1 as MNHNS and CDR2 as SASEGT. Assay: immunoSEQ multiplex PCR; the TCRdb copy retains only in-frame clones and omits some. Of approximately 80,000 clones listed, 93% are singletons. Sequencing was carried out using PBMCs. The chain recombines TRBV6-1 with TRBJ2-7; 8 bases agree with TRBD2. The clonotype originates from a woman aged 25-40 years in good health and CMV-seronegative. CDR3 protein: CASSETAGVSEQYF. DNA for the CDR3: TGTGCCAGCAGTGAAACAGCGGGAGTCTCCGAGCAGTACTTC.